This T cell receptor beta chain was documented in a study of cytomegalovirus exposure and HLA in healthy donors. Whole-study results and caveats: Indistinguishability led to the exclusion of some V segments, TRBV6-2 and TRBV6-3 included. HLA restriction was apparent for most CMV-associated TCR beta chains in a later analysis.

Primers: 60 Vbeta forward and 13 Jbeta reverse. Produced via immunoSEQ multiplex PCR; TCRdb's table is partial and in-frame only. The table lists some 160,000 clones, 75% to 80% of them singletons. This clone was seen a handful of times. What it binds is not known. The CDR3 is 13 residues long. Trimming removed 1 base from V and 7 bases from J, with 8 bases in between. Germline V gene lookup returns CDR1 SGHTA and CDR2 FQGTGA. The gene calls are TRBV7-3 and TRBJ1-5; no clear D. Sequenced material: PBMCs. The source is a woman aged 25 to 39 in good health and CMV-seronegative. The CDR3 protein is CASSLKAGQPQHF. In DNA form, the CDR3 reads TGTGCCAGCAGCTTAAAGGCCGGGCAGCCCCAGCATTTT.